This T cell receptor beta chain emerged from a study of breast tumors, draining lymph nodes, adjacent tissues. Breast cancer patients provided tissue from their axillary draining lymph nodes. Regarding this clonotype: Its cognate antigen is unknown. A much larger clone lies a single base off, so this may be a read error.

TCRdb analysed the multiplex PCR reads with MiXCR anew, one entry per CDR3 protein. The sample has 150,000 or so distinct CDR3 sequences, roughly 35% seen once; the top ten hold about 3.8%. Study observations and caveats: Most tumor T cells seemingly derive from lymph node, then expand in tumor.

Germline V gene data show CDR1 as SGHTA and CDR2 as FQGNSA. CDR3 length: 13 amino acids. The sequenced sample consisted of axillary lymph node tissue. The chain employs TRBV7-2 and TRBJ2-5, with D possibly being TRBD1 (5 bases). The receptor was derived from a female donor with breast cancer. Some clones in this sample may be carry-over from other donors' samples. The CDR3 nucleotides are TGTTCCAGCAGCTTTCAGGGCGAAGAGACCCAGTACTTC. This translates into CSSSFQGEETQYF.